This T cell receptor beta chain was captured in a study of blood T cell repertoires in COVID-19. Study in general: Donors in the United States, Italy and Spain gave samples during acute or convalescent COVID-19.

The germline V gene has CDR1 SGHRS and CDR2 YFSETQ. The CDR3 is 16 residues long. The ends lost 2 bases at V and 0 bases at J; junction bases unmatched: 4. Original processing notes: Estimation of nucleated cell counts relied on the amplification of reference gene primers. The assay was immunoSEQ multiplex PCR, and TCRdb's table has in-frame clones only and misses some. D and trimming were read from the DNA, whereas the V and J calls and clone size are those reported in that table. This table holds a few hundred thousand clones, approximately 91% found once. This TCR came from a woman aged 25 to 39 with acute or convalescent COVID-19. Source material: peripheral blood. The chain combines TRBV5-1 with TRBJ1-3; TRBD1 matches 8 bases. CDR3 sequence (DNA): TGCGCCAGCAGCTTAACAGGGGGTCTCTCTGGAAACACCATATATTTT. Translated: CASSLTGGLSGNTIYF.